This T cell receptor beta chain was identified during a study of shared clonotypes between healthy human individuals. Running of the assay took place at deep level. Sequenced by immunoSEQ multiplex PCR; TCRdb stores in-frame clones only, minus some. The table includes approximately 1.5 million clones, roughly 98% detected once. This CDR3 is built from 13 residues. CDR1 is SGHNT and CDR2 is YYREEE in the germline V gene (reference sequence). Trimming removed 4 bases at V and 1 base at J, with 7 bases between. Points on this clone: Its antigen remains unknown.

The study's findings and limits: Of the naive CD4 clonotypes, 4% to 5% were shared across a few donors. Researchers found naive subsets generally carried larger estimated richness than memory subsets.

The TCR originated in a man younger than 45 in good health. The chain is built from TRBV5-4 and TRBJ2-3; D is uncertain. Sequencing was done on a sample of naive CD4+ T cells sorted from blood. Subset meaning: CD45RA+ positively selected. In DNA, the CDR3 is TGTGCCAGCAGCGCGCAGGGCACAGATACGCAGTATTTT. Its translation is CASSAQGTDTQYF.